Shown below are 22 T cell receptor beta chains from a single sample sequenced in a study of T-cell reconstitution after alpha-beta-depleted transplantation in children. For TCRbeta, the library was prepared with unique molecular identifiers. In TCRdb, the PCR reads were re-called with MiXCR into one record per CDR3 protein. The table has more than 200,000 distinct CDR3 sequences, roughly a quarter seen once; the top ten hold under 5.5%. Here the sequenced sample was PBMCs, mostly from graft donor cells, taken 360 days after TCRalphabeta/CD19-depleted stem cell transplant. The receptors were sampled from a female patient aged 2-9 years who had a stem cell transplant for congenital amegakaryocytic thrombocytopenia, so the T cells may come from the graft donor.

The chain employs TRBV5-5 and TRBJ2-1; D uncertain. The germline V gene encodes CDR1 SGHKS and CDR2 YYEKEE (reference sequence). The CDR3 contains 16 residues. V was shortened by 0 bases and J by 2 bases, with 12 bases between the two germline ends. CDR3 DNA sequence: TGTGCCAGCAGCTTGGAACCGGGCCAGACCTACAATGAGCAGTTCTTC. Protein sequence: CASSLEPGQTYNEQFF.

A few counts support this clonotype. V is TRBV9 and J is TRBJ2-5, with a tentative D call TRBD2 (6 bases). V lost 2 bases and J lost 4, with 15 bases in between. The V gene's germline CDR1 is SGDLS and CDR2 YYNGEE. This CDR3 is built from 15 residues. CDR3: CASSVFGTRLETQYF. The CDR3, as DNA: TGTGCCAGCAGCGTTTTTGGGACTCGTTTAGAGACCCAGTACTTC. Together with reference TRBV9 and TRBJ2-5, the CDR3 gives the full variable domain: DSGVTQTPKHLITATGQRVTLRCSPRSGDLSVYWYQQSLDQGLQFLIQYYNGEERAKGNILERFSAQQFPDLHSELNLSSLELGDSALYFCASSVFGTRLETQYFGPGTRLLVL.

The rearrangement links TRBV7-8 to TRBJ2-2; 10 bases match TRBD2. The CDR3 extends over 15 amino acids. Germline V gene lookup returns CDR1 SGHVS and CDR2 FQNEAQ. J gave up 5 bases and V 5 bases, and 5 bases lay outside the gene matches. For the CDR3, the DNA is TGTGCCAGCAGCAAACTAGCGGGGATTACCGGGGAGCTGTTTTTT. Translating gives CASSKLAGITGELFF.

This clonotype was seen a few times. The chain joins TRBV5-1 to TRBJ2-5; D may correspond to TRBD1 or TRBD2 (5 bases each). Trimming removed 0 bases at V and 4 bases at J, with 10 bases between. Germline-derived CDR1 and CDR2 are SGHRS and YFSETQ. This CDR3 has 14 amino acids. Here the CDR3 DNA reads TGCGCCAGCAGCTTGGCAACTAGGGGAGAGACCCAGTACTTC. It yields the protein CASSLATRGETQYF.

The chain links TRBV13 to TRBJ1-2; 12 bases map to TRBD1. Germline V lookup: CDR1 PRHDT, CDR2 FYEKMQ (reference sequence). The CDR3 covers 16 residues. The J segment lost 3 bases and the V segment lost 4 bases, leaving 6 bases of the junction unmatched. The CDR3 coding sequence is TGTGCCAGCAGCTCTCCCGGGACAGGGGGCCACTATGGCTACACCTTC. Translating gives CASSSPGTGGHYGYTF.

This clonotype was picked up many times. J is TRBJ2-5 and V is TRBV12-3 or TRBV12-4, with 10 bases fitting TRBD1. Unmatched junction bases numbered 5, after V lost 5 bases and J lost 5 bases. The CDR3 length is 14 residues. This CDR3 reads CASSRDRGSETQYF. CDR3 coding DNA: TGTGCCAGCAGTCGGGACAGGGGTTCGGAGACCCAGTACTTC.

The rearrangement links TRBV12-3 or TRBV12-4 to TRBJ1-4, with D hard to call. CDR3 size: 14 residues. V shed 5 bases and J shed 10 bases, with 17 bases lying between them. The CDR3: CASSDGRDYGKLFF. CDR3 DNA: TGTGCCAGCAGTGACGGAAGGGATTACGGAAAACTGTTTTTT.

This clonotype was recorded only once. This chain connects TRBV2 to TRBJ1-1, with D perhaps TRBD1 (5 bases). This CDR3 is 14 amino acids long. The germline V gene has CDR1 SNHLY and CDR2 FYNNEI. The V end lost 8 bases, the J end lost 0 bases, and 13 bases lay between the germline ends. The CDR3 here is CASQNRTMNTEAFF. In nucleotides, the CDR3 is TGTGCCAGCCAGAACAGGACTATGAACACTGAAGCTTTCTTT.

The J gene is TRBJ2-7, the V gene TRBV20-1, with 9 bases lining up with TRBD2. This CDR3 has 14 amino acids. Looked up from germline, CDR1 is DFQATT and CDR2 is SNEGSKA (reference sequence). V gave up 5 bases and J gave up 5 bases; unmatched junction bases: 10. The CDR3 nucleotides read TGCAGTGCTGGCGCCCGGCTAGCGGGGAACGAGCAGTACTTC. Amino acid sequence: CSAGARLAGNEQYF.

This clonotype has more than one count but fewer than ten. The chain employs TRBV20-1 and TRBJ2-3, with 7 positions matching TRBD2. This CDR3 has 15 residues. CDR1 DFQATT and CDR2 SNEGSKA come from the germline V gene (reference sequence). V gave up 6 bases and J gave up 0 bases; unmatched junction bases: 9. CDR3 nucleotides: TGCAGTGCGGGAACGGGGGGTTCTAGCACAGATACGCAGTATTTT. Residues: CSAGTGGSSTDTQYF.

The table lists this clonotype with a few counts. The CDR3 DNA follows: TGTGCCAGCAGCGCGGCTTTATCTAGCGGGACCTACAATGAGCAGTTCTTC. Protein product: CASSAALSSGTYNEQFF. The rearrangement uses TRBV9 and TRBJ2-1; 9 positions agree with TRBD2. Germline CDR1 is SGDLS and CDR2 is YYNGEE. The V gene end was trimmed by 3 bases and the J gene end by 2 bases; junction bases not matched to a gene: 9. This CDR3 is 17 amino acids long. Together with reference TRBV9 and TRBJ2-1, the CDR3 gives the full variable domain: DSGVTQTPKHLITATGQRVTLRCSPRSGDLSVYWYQQSLDQGLQFLIQYYNGEERAKGNILERFSAQQFPDLHSELNLSSLELGDSALYFCASSAALSSGTYNEQFFGPGTRLTVL.

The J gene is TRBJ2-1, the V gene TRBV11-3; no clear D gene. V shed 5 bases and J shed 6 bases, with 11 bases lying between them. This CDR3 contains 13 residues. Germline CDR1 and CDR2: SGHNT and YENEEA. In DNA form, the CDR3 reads TGTGCCAGCAGCCAGTTACCCGGCAATGAGCAGTTCTTC. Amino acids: CASSQLPGNEQFF.

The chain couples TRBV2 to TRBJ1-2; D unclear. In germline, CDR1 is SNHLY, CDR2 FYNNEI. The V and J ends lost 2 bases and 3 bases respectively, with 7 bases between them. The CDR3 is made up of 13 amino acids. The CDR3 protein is CASSENVDYGYTF. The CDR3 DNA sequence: TGTGCCAGCAGTGAAAATGTAGACTATGGCTACACCTTC.

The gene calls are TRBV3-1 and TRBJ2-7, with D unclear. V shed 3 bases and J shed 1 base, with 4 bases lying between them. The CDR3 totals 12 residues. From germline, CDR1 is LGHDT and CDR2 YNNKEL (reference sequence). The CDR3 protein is CASSQVSYEQYF. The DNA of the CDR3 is TGTGCCAGCAGCCAGGTATCCTACGAGCAGTACTTC.

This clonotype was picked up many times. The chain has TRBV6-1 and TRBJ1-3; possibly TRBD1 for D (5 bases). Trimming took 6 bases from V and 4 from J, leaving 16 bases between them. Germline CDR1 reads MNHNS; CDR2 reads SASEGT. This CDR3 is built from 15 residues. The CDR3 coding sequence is TGTGCCAGCAGCCGAATCTCGGGGGAGGGAAACACCATATATTTT. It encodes CASSRISGEGNTIYF.

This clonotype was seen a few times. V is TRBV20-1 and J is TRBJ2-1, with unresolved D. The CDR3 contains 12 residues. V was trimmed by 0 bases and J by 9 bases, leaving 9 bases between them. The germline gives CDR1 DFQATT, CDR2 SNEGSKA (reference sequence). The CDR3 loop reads CSARESGPEQFF. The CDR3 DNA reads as TGCAGTGCTAGAGAGAGTGGTCCTGAGCAGTTCTTC.

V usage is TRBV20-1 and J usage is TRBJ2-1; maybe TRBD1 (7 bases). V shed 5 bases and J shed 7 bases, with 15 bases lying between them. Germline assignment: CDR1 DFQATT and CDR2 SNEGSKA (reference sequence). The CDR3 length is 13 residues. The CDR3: CSARTGGINEQFF. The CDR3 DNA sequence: TGCAGTGCTCGGACAGGCGGGATTAATGAGCAGTTCTTC.

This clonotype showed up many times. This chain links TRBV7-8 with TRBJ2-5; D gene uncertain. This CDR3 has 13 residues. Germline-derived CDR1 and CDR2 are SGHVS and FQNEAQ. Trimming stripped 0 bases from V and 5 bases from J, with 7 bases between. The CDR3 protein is CASSLARLETQYF. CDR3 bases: TGTGCCAGCAGCTTAGCCCGGTTGGAGACCCAGTACTTC.

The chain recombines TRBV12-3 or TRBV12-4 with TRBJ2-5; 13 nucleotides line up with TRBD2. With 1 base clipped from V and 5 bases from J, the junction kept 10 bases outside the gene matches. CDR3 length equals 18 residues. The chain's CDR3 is CASSLGLAGGPTEETQYF. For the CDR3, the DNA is TGTGCCAGCAGTTTAGGACTAGCGGGAGGCCCTACAGAGGAGACCCAGTACTTC.

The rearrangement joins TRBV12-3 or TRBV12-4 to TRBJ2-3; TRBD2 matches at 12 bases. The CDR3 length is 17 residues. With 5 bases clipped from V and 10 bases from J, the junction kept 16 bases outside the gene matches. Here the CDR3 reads CASSPRLAGALGTSQYF. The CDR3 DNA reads TGTGCCAGCAGTCCGAGACTAGCGGGAGCCCTTGGGACGTCGCAGTATTTT.

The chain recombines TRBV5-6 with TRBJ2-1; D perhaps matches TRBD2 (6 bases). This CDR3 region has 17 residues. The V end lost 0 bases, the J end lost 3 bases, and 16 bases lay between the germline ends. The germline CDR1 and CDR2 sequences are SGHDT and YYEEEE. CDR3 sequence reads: CASSLDGWREVYNEQFF. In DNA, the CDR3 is TGTGCCAGCAGCTTGGACGGCTGGCGGGAAGTCTACAATGAGCAGTTCTTC. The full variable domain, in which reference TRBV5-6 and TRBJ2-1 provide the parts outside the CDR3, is DAGVTQSPTHLIKTRGQQVTLRCSPKSGHDTVSWYQQALGQGPQFIFQYYEEEERQRGNFPDRFSGHQFPNYSSELNVNALLLGDSALYLCASSLDGWREVYNEQFFGPGTRLTVL.

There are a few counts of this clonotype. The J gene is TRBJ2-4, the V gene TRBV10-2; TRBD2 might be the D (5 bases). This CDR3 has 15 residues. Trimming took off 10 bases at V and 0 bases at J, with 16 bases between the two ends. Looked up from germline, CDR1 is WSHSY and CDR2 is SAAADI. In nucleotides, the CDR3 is TGCGCCACACAACTAGACGGAATAGCCAAAAACATTCAGTACTTC. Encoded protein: CATQLDGIAKNIQYF.